These T cell receptor beta chains were read from a single sample in a study of pediatric ulcerative colitis. Clones were read by immunoSEQ multiplex PCR, and TCRdb kept only the in-frame ones, dropping some. Found here are fewer than 12,000 clones, 82% of them singletons; the top ten hold about 3.8%. Sequences were obtained from gut tissue. These TCRs come from a girl aged 10 to 17 who was a control in a study of pediatric ulcerative colitis. CDR3s include the opening cysteine and the closing phenylalanine or tryptophan. A D gene is named only where the DNA matches it firmly. Clone size is given for some rows only: seen once, a few or many times, or a class if the clone is expanded.

DNA: TGTGCCAGTAGTGCGGGACAGGGGGCAGATACGCAGTATTTT
CDR3: CASSAGQGADTQYF
size: .
length: 14
V: TRBV19
J: TRBJ2-3
D: TRBD1

DNA: TGCGCCAGCAGCTCCAACTACGAGCAGTACTTC
CDR3: CASSSNYEQYF
size: once
length: 11
V: TRBV4-1
J: TRBJ2-7
D: .

DNA: TGTGCCAGCAGCTTAGCGGGAGGTGGTCGGTACGAGCAGTACTTC
CDR3: CASSLAGGGRYEQYF
size: .
length: 15
V: TRBV5-8
J: TRBJ2-7
D: TRBD2

DNA: TGTGCCAGCAGACGTTTAGAGGGGCAGTTCTTC
CDR3: CASRRLEGQFF
size: .
length: 11
V: TRBV28
J: TRBJ2-1
D: .

DNA: TGTGCCACCCGTCGGGGGACTAATGAAAAACTGTTTTTT
CDR3: CATRRGTNEKLFF
size: .
length: 13
V: TRBV5-6
J: TRBJ1-4
D: .

DNA: TGTGCCAGCAGTTACTCGCGGGGGTCGGGGTACAATGAGCAGTTCTTC
CDR3: CASSYSRGSGYNEQFF
size: once
length: 16
V: TRBV6-5
J: TRBJ2-1
D: TRBD2

DNA: TGCAGCGTTGACGGGCAGGGGGCGAATGAGCAGTTCTTC
CDR3: CSVDGQGANEQFF
size: .
length: 13
V: TRBV29-1
J: TRBJ2-1
D: TRBD1

DNA: TGCGCCAGCAGCCCTCTAGCGGGCTCGAATGAGCAGTTCTTC
CDR3: CASSPLAGSNEQFF
size: .
length: 14
V: TRBV5-1
J: TRBJ2-1
D: TRBD2

DNA: TGTGCCAGCAGCATCACCGGGACTCCCAGAGATACGCAGTATTTT
CDR3: CASSITGTPRDTQYF
size: once
length: 15
V: TRBV9
J: TRBJ2-3
D: .

DNA: TGTGCCAGCAGTGAACGGCCGAGGGGCTCTGAAGCTTTCTTT
CDR3: CASSERPRGSEAFF
size: .
length: 14
V: TRBV2
J: TRBJ1-1
D: .

DNA: TGTGCCAGCAGCGCTAAAGGGGTCTACAATGAGCAGTTCTTC
CDR3: CASSAKGVYNEQFF
size: .
length: 14
V: TRBV6-6
J: TRBJ2-1
D: .

DNA: TGTGCCAGCAGTTCCGGGACGGGGGGCCAAGCTTTCTTT
CDR3: CASSSGTGGQAFF
size: .
length: 13
V: TRBV27
J: TRBJ1-1
D: .

DNA: TGTGCCAGCAGCGTAGCGGGCTCCACCGGGGAGCTGTTTTTT
CDR3: CASSVAGSTGELFF
size: .
length: 14
V: TRBV9
J: TRBJ2-2
D: .

DNA: TGCGCCAGCAGCTTGGTCGGGGGACTTACAAATGAGCAGTTCTTC
CDR3: CASSLVGGLTNEQFF
size: .
length: 15
V: TRBV5-1
J: TRBJ2-1
D: .

DNA: TGTGCCAGCAGCGGCCCCCCGGGGATCGAGCAGTTCTTC
CDR3: CASSGPPGIEQFF
size: .
length: 13
V: TRBV5-4
J: TRBJ2-1
D: .

DNA: TGTGCCAGCAGCTTAGGTTCATCATCCTACAATGAGCAGTTCTTC
CDR3: CASSLGSSSYNEQFF
size: .
length: 15
V: TRBV7-2
J: TRBJ2-1
D: .

DNA: TGTGCCAGCAGTGAAGGAACAGATTACGAGCAGTACTTC
CDR3: CASSEGTDYEQYF
size: .
length: 13
V: TRBV6-1
J: TRBJ2-7
D: .

DNA: TGTGCCAGCAGCCTCAGAGGGGAGAACGATGAGCAGTTCTTC
CDR3: CASSLRGENDEQFF
size: .
length: 14
V: TRBV28
J: TRBJ2-1
D: .

DNA: TGTGCCAGTAGTGCGGAACCTCAAGAGACCCAGTACTTC
CDR3: CASSAEPQETQYF
size: .
length: 13
V: TRBV19
J: TRBJ2-5
D: .

DNA: TGCAGCGCTCAACCCTACACAGATACGCAGTATTTT
CDR3: CSAQPYTDTQYF
size: .
length: 12
V: TRBV29-1
J: TRBJ2-3
D: .

DNA: TGTGCCAGCTCTCCGGGACTAGCGAACACCGGGGAGCTGTTTTTT
CDR3: CASSPGLANTGELFF
size: .
length: 15
V: TRBV6-4
J: TRBJ2-2
D: TRBD2

DNA: TGTGCCGTCAGGGGTCCCGACTATGGCTACACCTTC
CDR3: CAVRGPDYGYTF
size: .
length: 12
V: TRBV6-1
J: TRBJ1-2
D: .

DNA: TGTGCCAGCAGTGCTTGGACAGGACAATCTAGCTCCTACGAGCAGTACTTC
CDR3: CASSAWTGQSSSYEQYF
size: .
length: 17
V: TRBV6-1
J: TRBJ2-7
D: TRBD1

DNA: TGTGCCAGCAGCCCGCCGGGACAGGGGGCGTTGGAGCAGTACTTC
CDR3: CASSPPGQGALEQYF
size: .
length: 15
V: TRBV5-4
J: TRBJ2-7
D: TRBD1

DNA: TGTGCCAGCAGTTTACTGGCAGCCATAGAGACCCAGTACTTC
CDR3: CASSLLAAIETQYF
size: .
length: 14
V: TRBV28
J: TRBJ2-5
D: .

DNA: TGTGCCACCAAGAAGACTATCGGGGAGCTGTTTTTT
CDR3: CATKKTIGELFF
size: .
length: 12
V: TRBV15
J: TRBJ2-2
D: .

DNA: TGTGCTAGCAGCTTAGGGGAGGCATACAATGAGCAGTTCTTC
CDR3: CASSLGEAYNEQFF
size: .
length: 14
V: TRBV7-7
J: TRBJ2-1
D: .

DNA: TGTGCCAGTAACTCACGGGATTTTTCTGGAAACACCATATATTTT
CDR3: CASNSRDFSGNTIYF
size: .
length: 15
V: TRBV19
J: TRBJ1-3
D: .

DNA: TGTGCCAGCTCACGAGGGGGAGAGTACAATGAGCAGTTCTTC
CDR3: CASSRGGEYNEQFF
size: .
length: 14
V: TRBV18
J: TRBJ2-1
D: .

DNA: TGTGCCTGGAGTGTACTGGGACAGGTGAGCTCCTACGAGCAGTACTTC
CDR3: CAWSVLGQVSSYEQYF
size: .
length: 16
V: TRBV30
J: TRBJ2-7
D: TRBD1

DNA: TGTGCCAGCAGCCTCCTGGGACAGGGGGCCTATGAGCAGTTCTTC
CDR3: CASSLLGQGAYEQFF
size: .
length: 15
V: TRBV11-2
J: TRBJ2-1
D: TRBD1

DNA: TGCAGCGTGGATAGACTAGCGGAGACCACAGATACGCAGTATTTT
CDR3: CSVDRLAETTDTQYF
size: .
length: 15
V: TRBV29-1
J: TRBJ2-3
D: TRBD2

DNA: TGTGCCTGGAGTGAAGATGGCAATCAGCCCCAGCATTTT
CDR3: CAWSEDGNQPQHF
size: .
length: 13
V: TRBV30
J: TRBJ1-5
D: .

DNA: TGCGCCAGCAGCTTGCGACAGGGGAGCGGCTACACCTTC
CDR3: CASSLRQGSGYTF
size: few
length: 13
V: TRBV5-1
J: TRBJ1-2
D: TRBD1

DNA: TGTGCCAGCAGGTCCGGGACTAGGAATGAGCAGTTCTTC
CDR3: CASRSGTRNEQFF
size: .
length: 13
V: TRBV28
J: TRBJ2-1
D: TRBD2

DNA: TGTGCCAGCAGCGTAGCTTGGGGAGACGAGCAGTACTTC
CDR3: CASSVAWGDEQYF
size: .
length: 13
V: TRBV9
J: TRBJ2-7
D: .

DNA: TGTGCCAGCAGCCCCCGACAGGGTAAAACTGAAGCTTTCTTT
CDR3: CASSPRQGKTEAFF
size: once
length: 14
V: TRBV7-3
J: TRBJ1-1
D: TRBD1

DNA: TGTGCCAGCAGCTTGGGCCTTGCACCGAATATGATCCGGTACTTC
CDR3: CASSLGLAPNMIRYF
size: .
length: 15
V: TRBV5-6
J: TRBJ2-7
D: .

DNA: TGCGCCAGCAGCTCTTCTTTCGGGACTAGCGGCACCTACGAGCAGTACTTC
CDR3: CASSSSFGTSGTYEQYF
size: once
length: 17
V: TRBV4-1
J: TRBJ2-7
D: TRBD2

DNA: TGTGCCAGCTCACCGTATAGCGGGAATTTCTACAATGAGCAGTTCTTC
CDR3: CASSPYSGNFYNEQFF
size: .
length: 16
V: TRBV18
J: TRBJ2-1
D: TRBD2

DNA: TGCGCCAGCAGCCAAGATTTAACGGAGCTCGGACTAGCGGGAGTGGGGCAGTTCTTC
CDR3: CASSQDLTELGLAGVGQFF
size: few
length: 19
V: TRBV4-3
J: TRBJ2-1
D: TRBD2

DNA: TGTGCCAGCAGCTTAGTCGGTAGTTCTAGCGGGAGTTGGGATGAGCAGTTCTTC
CDR3: CASSLVGSSSGSWDEQFF
size: .
length: 18
V: TRBV7-9
J: TRBJ2-1
D: TRBD2

DNA: TGTGCCAGCTCACGGGAGAATAGCAATCAGCCCCAGCATTTT
CDR3: CASSRENSNQPQHF
size: .
length: 14
V: TRBV18
J: TRBJ1-5
D: .

DNA: TGTGCCAGCAGCCCCACTGGGACAGTAATTAGCGGGAGCTCCTACAATGAGCAGTTCTTC
CDR3: CASSPTGTVISGSSYNEQFF
size: .
length: 20
V: TRBV5-4
J: TRBJ2-1
D: TRBD2

DNA: TGTGCCAGCAGCTTTCAGAACACCGGGGAGCTGTTTTTT
CDR3: CASSFQNTGELFF
size: few
length: 13
V: TRBV11-3
J: TRBJ2-2
D: .

DNA: TGTGCCAGCAGCGTAGAGGCGGGACTTGTCTACGAGCAGTACTTC
CDR3: CASSVEAGLVYEQYF
size: .
length: 15
V: TRBV9
J: TRBJ2-7
D: .

DNA: TGCAGCGTTGAAGGCCCGACAGATACGCAGTATTTT
CDR3: CSVEGPTDTQYF
size: .
length: 12
V: TRBV29-1
J: TRBJ2-3
D: .

DNA: TGTGCCTGGAGTCGAGGGGTCTATGGCTACACCTTC
CDR3: CAWSRGVYGYTF
size: .
length: 12
V: TRBV30
J: TRBJ1-2
D: .